This T cell receptor beta chain was obtained from a study of metastatic and nonmetastatic thyroid tumors. Study overall: The authors compared repertoires across blood and tumor or nodule tissue from malignant and benign thyroid patients.

This clone is medium-sized (0.01 to 0.1%) by share. Its antigen is still unknown. The CDR3 has 16 amino acids. With 0 bases removed from V and 0 bases from J, the gap between germline ends came to 12 bases. The germline V gene has CDR1 PRHDT and CDR2 FYEKMQ (reference sequence). General study findings and limits: For both blood and tumor, malignant thyroid tumors reportedly showed significantly higher TCR beta diversity than benign nodules did.

Using MiXCR, TCRdb re-called clones from the PCR reads. The sample contains some 17,000 clones, about 23% of which appear only once. The entire patient cohort was treatment-naive prior to thyroid surgery. This receptor was taken from a male donor with papillary thyroid cancer or a benign thyroid nodule (not recorded which). Some clones in this sample may be carry-over from other donors' samples. The V and J genes are TRBV13 and TRBJ2-7; TRBD2 might be the D (7 bases). The sequenced sample was blood. In DNA, the CDR3 is TGTGCCAGCAGCTTAGGCCGGGGGGCCAGCTCCTACGAGCAGTACTTC. It translates to CASSLGRGASSYEQYF. Using reference TRBV13 and TRBJ2-7 for the parts outside the CDR3, the full variable domain is AAGVIQSPRHLIKEKRETATLKCYPIPRHDTVYWYQQGPGQDPQFLISFYEKMQSDKGSIPDRFSAQQFSDYHSELNMSSLELGDSALYFCASSLGRGASSYEQYFGPGTRLTVT.